This is a list of T cell receptor beta chains from one sample in a study of OX40 agonist ivuxolimab in advanced cancers. Using immunoSEQ multiplex PCR, the repertoire was profiled, and TCRdb retains in-frame clones only, with some absent. This sample has over 75,000 clones; 94% occur once, and the top ten carry roughly 2.6%. The input for sequencing was CD4+ or CD8+ T cells sorted from blood, taken in a trial of the OX40 agonist ivuxolimab. These receptor sequences come from an adult with an advanced solid tumor such as melanoma, head and neck, liver or kidney cancer. The CDR3 runs from the conserved cysteine through the conserved F or W. The D gene is left open where the match is weak. Expanded clones are given a class, and other clones once, few, many or no size at all.

j_call | v_call | clone_size | d_call | cdr3_length | cdr3_nt | cdr3_aa
TRBJ1-1 | TRBV25-1 | . | . | 16 | TGTGCCAGCAGTGAATATGTCGAGGGGACTTCCACTGAAGCTTTCTTT | CASSEYVEGTSTEAFF
TRBJ2-7 | TRBV27 | once | TRBD1 | 20 | TGTGCCAGCAGTTTAAGGGGGGACAGGGTCCAAATGCCGTTTTTCTACGAGCAGTACTTC | CASSLRGDRVQMPFFYEQYF
TRBJ2-7 | TRBV14 | . | . | 12 | TGTGCCAGCAGTACCAGGGTATCCGAGCAGTACTTC | CASSTRVSEQYF
TRBJ1-2 | TRBV6-5 | once | . | 14 | TGTGCCAGCAGTTACTCAGCGGAATCATATGGCTACACCTTC | CASSYSAESYGYTF
TRBJ1-1 | TRBV7-8 | few | . | 13 | TGTGCCAGCAGCCTACACGGGAACACTGAAGCTTTCTTT | CASSLHGNTEAFF
TRBJ1-6 | TRBV4-3 | . | . | 16 | TGCGCCAGCAGCCCTTACTACAGGGATAGTGGTTCACCCCTCCACTTT | CASSPYYRDSGSPLHF
TRBJ2-3 | TRBV14 | . | TRBD2 | 22 | TGTGCCAGCAGCCGGACACTAGCGGGGGGCCGCCCGGCTTTGCGGGACACAGATACGCAGTATTTT | CASSRTLAGGRPALRDTDTQYF
TRBJ1-1 | TRBV2 | . | TRBD1 | 18 | TGTGCCAGCAGTGAACCCTCCCCTCTAACAGGGGGCACCACTGAAGCTTTCTTT | CASSEPSPLTGGTTEAFF
TRBJ2-2 | TRBV19 | . | . | 13 | TGTGCCAGTAGTATAGGCGTTCCCGGGGAGCTGTTTTTT | CASSIGVPGELFF
TRBJ2-2 | TRBV29-1 | . | . | 11 | TGCAGCGTCCAATACTCCGGGGAGCTGTTTTTT | CSVQYSGELFF
TRBJ1-2 | TRBV5-1 | . | . | 14 | TGCGCCAGCAGCTTGGTAGGAAACAACTATGGCTACACCTTC | CASSLVGNNYGYTF
TRBJ2-5 | TRBV30 | . | . | 16 | TGTGCCTGTTCCCCCACTCGGGACCAAGAGCGTCAGACCCAGTACTTC | CACSPTRDQERQTQYF
TRBJ1-2 | TRBV6-1 | . | TRBD1 | 17 | TGTGCCAGCAGTGCTATGGGACAGGACCAAGACCTGTATGGCTACACCTTC | CASSAMGQDQDLYGYTF
TRBJ2-7 | TRBV7-6 | . | TRBD2 | 15 | TGTGCCAGCAGCTCCGGACTAGCGGGACCCTACGAGCAGTACTTC | CASSSGLAGPYEQYF
TRBJ2-1 | TRBV5-1 | . | TRBD2 | 16 | TGCGCCAGCAGCCCCCTTAGCGGGAGGGCCGAGGATGAGCAGTTCTTC | CASSPLSGRAEDEQFF
TRBJ2-7 | TRBV12-5 | . | . | 12 | TGTGCTAGTGTTACAGGGTTCAACGAGCAGTACTTC | CASVTGFNEQYF
TRBJ2-7 | TRBV27 | . | . | 16 | TGTGCCAGCAGTCACAGGAGTCAGGGGCCATCCTACGAGCAGTACTTC | CASSHRSQGPSYEQYF
TRBJ2-7 | TRBV14 | . | TRBD1 | 16 | TGTGCCAGCAGTAACCCCGGGACAGGGACCGCCTACGAGCAGTACTTC | CASSNPGTGTAYEQYF
TRBJ1-1 | TRBV28 | . | TRBD1 | 15 | TGTGCCAGCAGTTGGACAGGGGACGGAGACACTGAAGCTTTCTTT | CASSWTGDGDTEAFF
TRBJ1-2 | TRBV4-3 | medium-sized | TRBD1 | 15 | TGCGCCAGCACCCCCGCAAGAGGGGGCAACTATGGCTACACCTTC | CASTPARGGNYGYTF